The clone carrying this T cell receptor beta chain appeared many times. Its antigen is unidentified. Regions amplified from RNA transcripts were the TCR beta CDR3 regions. TCR CDR3 underwent first-round RT-PCR with the HTBI primer set. TCRdb recomputed calls from the multiplex PCR reads with MiXCR, one row per CDR3 protein. The repertoire holds approximately 270,000 distinct CDR3 sequences, with 13% to 15% as singletons. These data belong to a study of T cells in Graves' hyperthyroidism and ophthalmopathy. Turning to the study itself: Initial diagnosis, before any treatment, was when peripheral blood was collected. Study-wide results and caveats: Blood held most thyroid clonotypes expanded above 0.001 frequency.

In germline, CDR1 is LNHNV, CDR2 YYDKDF (reference sequence). This CDR3 comprises 15 residues. The ends lost 8 bases at V and 4 bases at J; junction bases unmatched: 9. For the diagnoses, clinical symptoms, serum thyroxine and TRAb, thyroid ultrasound and orbital computed tomography were used. This clonotype originated in a woman in her thirties or forties with Graves' hyperthyroidism that later progressed to Graves' ophthalmopathy. The sample consisted of blood. The gene calls are TRBV15 and TRBJ2-7, with TRBD1 matching 12 bases. The CDR3 loop reads CATQVEGQGAYEQYF. The CDR3 coding sequence is TGTGCCACCCAGGTTGAGGGACAGGGGGCTTACGAGCAGTACTTC.